One and the same sample provided the 8 T cell receptor beta chains below, sequenced in a study of blood T cell repertoires in COVID-19. Here immunoSEQ multiplex PCR was the method, and the copy in TCRdb shows in-frame clones only, minus some. This table has roughly 110,000 clones, approximately 85% appearing once. The sequenced sample was peripheral blood. The receptors were sampled from a woman aged 55-70 years with COVID-19, enrolled during active disease.

This chain links TRBV7-2 with TRBJ1-2; 7 bases line up with TRBD1. Trimming cost V 5 bases and J 6 bases; bases outside gene matches: 9. Per the germline V gene, CDR1 is SGHTA and CDR2 is FQGNSA. There are 14 residues in the CDR3. The CDR3 is CASSPQGQLHGYTF. DNA for the CDR3: TGTGCCAGCAGCCCGCAGGGACAGCTCCATGGCTACACCTTC.

The gene calls are TRBV2 and TRBJ1-2; 7 positions match TRBD1. The CDR3 totals 11 residues. Trimming took 9 bases from V and 8 from J; bases not matched to a gene: 6. From germline, CDR1 is SNHLY and CDR2 FYNNEI. CDR3 nucleotide sequence: TGTGCCAGAGCCAGGGGGGAAGGCTACACCTTC. Amino acid sequence: CARARGEGYTF.

The genes are TRBV27 and TRBJ2-2; tentative D call: TRBD1 (5 bases). The germline V and J ends were trimmed by 4 bases and 2 bases, with 11 bases remaining between them. Germline V gene data show CDR1 as MNHEY and CDR2 as SMNVEV (reference sequence). This CDR3 has 15 residues. This chain's CDR3 is CASSYRKINTGELFF. CDR3 sequence (DNA): TGTGCCAGCAGTTACAGGAAAATAAACACCGGGGAGCTGTTTTTT.

This chain links TRBV28 with TRBJ1-3, with unresolved D. Per the germline V gene, CDR1 is MDHEN and CDR2 is SYDVKM. Deletions cut 7 bases from V and 4 bases from J, with 14 bases between. This CDR3 has 14 amino acids. CDR3 loop: CASTARGAGNTIYF. CDR3 DNA sequence: TGTGCCAGCACCGCCCGGGGTGCCGGAAACACCATATATTTT.

The gene calls are TRBV19 and TRBJ2-4; weak D call: TRBD1 (6 bases). The germline V gene has CDR1 LNHDA and CDR2 SQIVND (reference sequence). The CDR3 totals 16 residues. Trimming pared 6 bases from V and 2 bases from J, leaving 17 bases between. The CDR3 nucleotides are TGTGCCAGTAGCTCCCCCACAGGGTTGACCAAAAACATTCAGTACTTC. This encodes CASSSPTGLTKNIQYF.

The V gene is TRBV11-2, the J gene TRBJ2-2; 7 positions match TRBD1. V gave up 3 bases and J gave up 1 base; unmatched junction bases: 8. From germline, CDR1 is SGHAT and CDR2 FQNNGV. The CDR3 has 17 amino acids. CDR3 nucleotides: TGTGCCAGCAGCTTTTCGGCCTGGACAGGGAACACCGGGGAGCTGTTTTTT. The encoded protein is CASSFSAWTGNTGELFF.

This chain connects TRBV9 to TRBJ2-1; 7 bases fit TRBD1. Losses at the gene ends were 3 bases for V and 0 bases for J; bases not matched to a gene: 9. The germline V gene has CDR1 SGDLS and CDR2 YYNGEE. The CDR3 loop spans 17 amino acids. The CDR3 nucleotides read TGTGCCAGCAGCGGGGGGACAGCACCGAGCTCCTACAATGAGCAGTTCTTC. This translates into CASSGGTAPSSYNEQFF. Full variable domain (outside the CDR3, taken from reference TRBV9 and TRBJ2-1): DSGVTQTPKHLITATGQRVTLRCSPRSGDLSVYWYQQSLDQGLQFLIQYYNGEERAKGNILERFSAQQFPDLHSELNLSSLELGDSALYFCASSGGTAPSSYNEQFFGPGTRLTVL.

V is TRBV10-1 and J is TRBJ2-1; D ambiguous. Germline-derived CDR1 and CDR2 are WNHNN and SYGVQD (reference sequence). V lost 3 bases and J 8 bases, leaving 14 bases between the germline ends. The CDR3 length is 14 residues. The CDR3 coding sequence is TGCGCCAGCAGTGATCTGGCTCTCGTCGATGAGCAGTTCTTC. It is translated as CASSDLALVDEQFF.